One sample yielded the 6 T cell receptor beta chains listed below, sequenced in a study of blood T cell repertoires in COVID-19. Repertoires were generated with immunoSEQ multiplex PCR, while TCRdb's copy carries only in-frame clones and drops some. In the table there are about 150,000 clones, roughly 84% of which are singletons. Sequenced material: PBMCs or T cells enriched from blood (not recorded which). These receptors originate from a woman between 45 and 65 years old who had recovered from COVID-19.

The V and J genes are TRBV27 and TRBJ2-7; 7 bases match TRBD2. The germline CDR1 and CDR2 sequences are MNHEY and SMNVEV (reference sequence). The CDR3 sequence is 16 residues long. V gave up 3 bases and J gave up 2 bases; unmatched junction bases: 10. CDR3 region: CASSFNRRTSTYEQYF. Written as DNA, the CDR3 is TGTGCCAGCAGTTTTAACCGTCGGACTAGTACCTACGAGCAGTACTTC.

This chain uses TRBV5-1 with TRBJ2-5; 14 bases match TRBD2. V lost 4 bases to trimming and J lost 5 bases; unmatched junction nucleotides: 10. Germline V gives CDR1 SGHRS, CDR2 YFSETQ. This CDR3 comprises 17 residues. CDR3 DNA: TGCGCCAGCAGCCCGGGGACTAGCGGGGGTTCCATGGAGACCCAGTACTTC. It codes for CASSPGTSGGSMETQYF.

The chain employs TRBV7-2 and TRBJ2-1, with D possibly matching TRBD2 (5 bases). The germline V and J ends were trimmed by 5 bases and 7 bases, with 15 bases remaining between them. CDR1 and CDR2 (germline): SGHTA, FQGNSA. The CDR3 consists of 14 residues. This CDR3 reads CASSQSGFKNEQFF. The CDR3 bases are TGTGCCAGCAGCCAAAGCGGTTTTAAGAATGAGCAGTTCTTC.

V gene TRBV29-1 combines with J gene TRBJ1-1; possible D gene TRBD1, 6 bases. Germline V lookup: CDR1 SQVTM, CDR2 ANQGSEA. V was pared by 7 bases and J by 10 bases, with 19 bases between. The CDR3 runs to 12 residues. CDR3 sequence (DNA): TGCAGCGCCGTAACAGGGTGGTTGGGAGCTTTCTTT. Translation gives CSAVTGWLGAFF.

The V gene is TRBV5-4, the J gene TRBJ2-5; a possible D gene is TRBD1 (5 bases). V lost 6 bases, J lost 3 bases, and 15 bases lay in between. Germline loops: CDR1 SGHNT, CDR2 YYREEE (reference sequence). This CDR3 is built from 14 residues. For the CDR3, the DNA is TGTGCCAGCACCATTGTGGGGCAGGAAGAGACCCAGTACTTC. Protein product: CASTIVGQEETQYF.

Written as DNA, the CDR3 is TGCGCCAGCAGCCCCGGAGAAAGGTCACCCCTCCACTTT. Translating it yields CASSPGERSPLHF. The chain carries TRBV4-3 and TRBJ1-6; D not resolved. CDR1 and CDR2 from the germline V gene are LGHNA and YSLEER. This CDR3 has 13 amino acids. The V end was cut by 4 bases, the J end by 10 bases, with 11 bases between.